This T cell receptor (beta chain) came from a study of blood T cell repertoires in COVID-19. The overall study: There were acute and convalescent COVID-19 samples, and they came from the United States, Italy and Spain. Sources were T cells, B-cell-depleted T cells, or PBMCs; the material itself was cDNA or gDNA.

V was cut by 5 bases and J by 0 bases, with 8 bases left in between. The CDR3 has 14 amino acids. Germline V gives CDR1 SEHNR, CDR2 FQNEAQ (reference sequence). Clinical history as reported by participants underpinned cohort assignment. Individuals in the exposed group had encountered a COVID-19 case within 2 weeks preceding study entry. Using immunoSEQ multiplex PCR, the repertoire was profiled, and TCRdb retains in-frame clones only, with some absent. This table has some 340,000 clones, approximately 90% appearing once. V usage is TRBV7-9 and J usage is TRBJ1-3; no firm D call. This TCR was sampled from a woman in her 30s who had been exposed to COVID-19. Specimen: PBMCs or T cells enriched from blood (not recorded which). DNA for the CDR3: TGTGCCAGCAGCCTCAAGAGCTCTGGAAACACCATATATTTT. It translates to CASSLKSSGNTIYF.